This TCR beta chain appears in the sequencing data of a study of response to subunit inactivated influenza vaccine. As concerns this clonotype: Antigen: not known.

TCRdb called the RT-PCR reads again in MiXCR, with one record for every CDR3 protein. The table has about 780,000 distinct CDR3 sequences, around a sixth seen once; the top ten hold about a tenth. Overall study results and limits: Authors suggested that a seasonal influenza vaccination recruits few new T cells each time.

This receptor was identified in a man aged 50-60 years who received an inactivated influenza vaccine. The sequenced sample was PBMCs from blood, obtained approximately 5 days after vaccination.

The CDR3 nucleotides read TGTGCCATCAGGCGGGTAGGTAGCGGATACAATGAGCAGTTCTTC. It encodes CAIRRVGSGYNEQFF. The chain employs TRBV10-3 and TRBJ2-1; D is perhaps TRBD2 (6 bases). This CDR3 is 15 amino acids long. V lost 6 bases, J lost 4 bases, and 16 bases lay in between. CDR1 and CDR2 from the germline V gene are ENHRY and SYGVKD.